Described below is a single T cell receptor beta chain sequence and its context. Some clones are missing from TCRdb's copy, which holds only in-frame ones; the method was immunoSEQ multiplex PCR. This table holds 150,000 to 200,000 clones, over 75% found once. This entry belongs to a study of blood T cell repertoires in COVID-19. Study details: Researchers got acute and convalescent COVID-19 samples from the United States, Italy and Spain.

Recruitment covered some 25 US areas and drew participants whose ages spanned roughly 18 to 95 years. This CDR3 contains 13 residues. V was trimmed by 3 bases and J by 1 base, leaving 7 bases between them. Per the germline V gene, CDR1 is MNHEY and CDR2 is SMNVEV (reference sequence). The source material was PBMCs or T cells enriched from blood (not recorded which). The TCR sequence derives from a woman aged 50 to 60 who had recovered from COVID-19. The J gene is TRBJ2-7, the V gene TRBV27; maybe TRBD1 (5 bases). CDR3 sequence: CASSFRQSYEQYF. CDR3 bases: TGTGCCAGCAGTTTCAGACAGTCCTACGAGCAGTACTTC.